Listed here are 27 T cell receptor beta chains from one sample, sequenced in a study of molecular identifiers for immune sequencing clone quantification. TCRdb called the PCR reads again in MiXCR, with one record for every CDR3 protein. The table has 460,000 or so distinct CDR3 sequences, roughly 25% seen once. Input material: naive CD8+ T cells from blood, with Jurkat cell RNA spiked in. Subset indicated: FACS-sorted CD8+CD4-CCR7+CD45RA+ naive T cells. These receptors all stem from a human donor in good health. Some libraries in this study had Jurkat cell RNA spiked in.

As for this clonotype: Just one base apart from a much larger clone, this may be a read error. The V gene is TRBV7-2, the J gene TRBJ2-3, with 10 bases identical to TRBD2. The CDR3 sequence is 16 residues long. The germline V gene encodes CDR1 SGHTA and CDR2 FQGNSA. The CDR3 DNA sequence: TGTGCCAGCAGCCCCATTAGCGGGGGGATCACAGATACGCGGTATTTT. This translates into CASSPISGGITDTRYF.

In its sample, this clonotype was seen a few times. This chain uses TRBV12-3 or TRBV12-4 with TRBJ1-6; D unclear. V gave up 1 base and J gave up 4 bases, with 8 bases separating them. The CDR3 is 15 residues long. The CDR3 loop is CASSLGRDYNSPLHF. The DNA for the CDR3 is TGTGCCAGCAGTTTAGGTAGGGATTATAATTCACCCCTCCACTTT.

This rearrangement joins TRBV28 to TRBJ1-1, with 8 bases aligning to TRBD1. The CDR3 is 15 amino acids. Trimming at V came to 9 bases and at J to 7 bases, leaving 16 bases not matched to a gene. Germline CDR1 is MDHEN and CDR2 is SYDVKM. The CDR3 sequence: CASSPRTGREGEAFF. The CDR3 DNA sequence: TGTGCCAGTTCCCCGAGGACAGGGAGGGAGGGTGAAGCTTTCTTT.

This clonotype was seen a few times. The chain combines TRBV7-2 with TRBJ2-7; tentatively, D is TRBD1 (5 bases). Germline V CDR1 and CDR2: SGHTA, FQGNSA. The CDR3 extends over 13 amino acids. The germline V and J ends were trimmed by 3 bases and 7 bases, with 13 bases remaining between them. For the CDR3, the DNA is TGTGCCAGCAGCTTCCAGGGCAAGGGTGAGCAGTACTTC. Translation: CASSFQGKGEQYF.

CDR3 DNA: TGTGCCAGCAGCTTTAGCGGGAGGGATATCGACGAGCAGTACTTC. Its protein is CASSFSGRDIDEQYF. This sequence joins TRBV11-1 and TRBJ2-7, with 11 bases fitting TRBD2. The CDR3 consists of 15 residues. The trim removed 3 bases at V and 5 bases at J, leaving 6 bases unmatched. Germline V gene data show CDR1 as SGHAT and CDR2 as FQDESV (reference sequence). The whole variable domain, filled in from reference TRBV11-1 and TRBJ2-7, reads EAEVAQSPRYKITEKSQAVAFWCDPISGHATLYWYRQILGQGPELLVQFQDESVVDDSQLPKDRFSAERLKGVDSTLKIQPAELGDSAMYLCASSFSGRDIDEQYFGPGTRLTVT.

Note on this clonotype: This may stem from a read error, because a much larger clone lies one nucleotide away. The chain combines TRBV20-1 with TRBJ2-3, with D uncertain. Trimming stripped 1 base from V and 6 bases from J, with 8 bases between. The CDR3 loop spans 12 amino acids. Germline CDR1 is DFQATT and CDR2 is SNEGSKA (reference sequence). The DNA of the CDR3 is TGCAGTGCTAGAGGTTCGTACGATACGCAGTATTTT. Translated, it gives CSARGSYDTQYF.

The sample holds many counts of this clonotype. The chain carries TRBV13 and TRBJ1-1; 10 bases are shared with TRBD1. Trimming at V came to 5 bases and at J to 3 bases, leaving 6 bases not matched to a gene. The CDR3 totals 15 residues. CDR1 PRHDT and CDR2 FYEKMQ come from the germline V gene (reference sequence). The CDR3 bases are TGTGCCAGCAGCAGACTGGGACAGGGGTACACTGAAGCTTTCTTT. Translated, it gives CASSRLGQGYTEAFF.

The chain combines TRBV4-1 with TRBJ2-2, with D maybe TRBD2 (6 bases). The CDR3 has 16 amino acids. CDR1 and CDR2 (germline): MGHRA, YSYEKL. The germline V and J ends were trimmed by 1 base and 6 bases, with 15 bases remaining between them. CDR3 DNA: TGCGCCAGCAGCCAAGTATTAGGAGGGAGCGCCGGGGAGCTGTTTTTT. Translated: CASSQVLGGSAGELFF.

This clonotype was found a few times. The genes are TRBV9 and TRBJ2-5; D is perhaps TRBD2 (5 bases). Trimming cost V 7 bases and J 5 bases, with 15 bases left between them. This CDR3 has 13 residues. Germline loops: CDR1 SGDLS, CDR2 YYNGEE. This chain's CDR3 is CASGTGLSETQYF. The CDR3 DNA is TGTGCCAGCGGTACGGGGTTGTCCGAGACCCAGTACTTC.

With regard to this clonotype: Compared with germline, one end of the junction differs, possibly owing to a read error. CDR3 region: CASSPNTGYYEQHF. DNA for the CDR3: TGTGCCAGCAGTCCAAACACGGGATACTACGAGCAGCACTTC. The chain links TRBV6-2 or TRBV6-3 to TRBJ2-7; D possibly corresponds to TRBD2 (5 bases). Germline values: CDR1 MNHEY, CDR2 SVGEGT. The CDR3 runs to 14 residues.

The CDR3 loop reads CASSRHRGPVEETQYF. In DNA form, the CDR3 reads TGTGCCAGCAGTAGACACCGGGGCCCGGTGGAGGAGACCCAGTACTTC. The chain uses TRBV7-9 and TRBJ2-5, with D possibly called TRBD1 or TRBD2 (5 bases each). With 6 bases removed from V and 5 bases from J, the gap between germline ends came to 22 bases. This CDR3 is 16 amino acids long. CDR1 is SEHNR and CDR2 is FQNEAQ in the germline V gene (reference sequence).

This clonotype was seen ten or more times. This chain joins TRBV2 and TRBJ2-3, with TRBD2 matching 8 bases. J lost 2 bases, V lost 5 bases, and 3 bases had no gene match. The germline gives CDR1 SNHLY, CDR2 FYNNEI. This CDR3 is 14 amino acids long. The CDR3 coding sequence is TGTGCCAGCAGTTTAGCGGGGCACACAGATACGCAGTATTTT. Translated, it gives CASSLAGHTDTQYF.

Notes on this clonotype: Lacking the conserved final phenylalanine or tryptophan, this CDR3 likely reflects a read error. The rearrangement links TRBV12-3 or TRBV12-4 to TRBJ2-1, with D perhaps matching TRBD1 or TRBD2 (5 bases each). V lost 1 base and J 3 bases, leaving 7 bases between the germline ends. This CDR3 comprises 14 residues. DNA of the CDR3: TGTGCCAGCAGTTTAGGGGACGTCTACAATGAGCAGTTCTCC. Its protein is CASSLGDVYNEQFS.

J is TRBJ2-4 and V is TRBV6-5, with TRBD1 matching 9 bases. V was pared by 5 bases and J by 0 bases, with 5 bases of the junction left unmatched. This CDR3 has 16 amino acids. In germline, CDR1 is MNHEY, CDR2 SVGAGI. CDR3 sequence reads: CASSPGTGLAKNIQYF. For the CDR3, the DNA is TGTGCCAGCAGTCCCGGGACAGGGTTAGCCAAAAACATTCAGTACTTC.

With respect to this clonotype: A much larger clone is a single base away; this may be a read error. The V call is TRBV5-1, the J call TRBJ1-1, with D uncertain. The CDR3 runs to 13 residues. In germline, CDR1 is SGHRS, CDR2 YFSETQ. V lost 2 bases to trimming and J lost 6 bases, with 11 bases between them. The CDR3, as DNA: TGCGCCAGCAGCTTAAGACTGTTTTCTGAAGCTTTCTTT. Its protein is CASSLRLFSEAFF.

At least ten counts were recorded for this clonotype. V usage is TRBV4-3 and J usage is TRBJ1-1; possibly TRBD1 for D (5 bases). The CDR3 extends over 17 amino acids. Deletions cut 0 bases from V and 5 bases from J, with 19 bases between. Per germline, CDR1 LGHNA and CDR2 YSLEER. This chain's CDR3 is CASSQDRAGSVRTEAFF. CDR3 bases: TGCGCCAGCAGCCAAGATCGGGCAGGGTCGGTGAGAACTGAAGCTTTCTTT.

This chain connects TRBV6-6 to TRBJ2-7; D is perhaps TRBD1 (6 bases). The V end was cut by 2 bases, the J end by 2 bases, with 10 bases between. Germline V lookup: CDR1 MNHNY, CDR2 SVGAGI (reference sequence). The CDR3 has 14 amino acids. The chain's CDR3 is CASSYRDKPYEQYF. As DNA, the CDR3 is TGTGCCAGCAGTTACCGGGACAAACCCTACGAGCAGTACTTC.

Details on this clonotype: A far larger clone differs by one base, so this is likely a read error. V is TRBV5-1 and J is TRBJ2-5; D is unclear. The CDR3 sequence is 13 residues long. Germline V gives CDR1 SGHRS, CDR2 YFSETQ. The CDR3 region has the DNA TGCGCCAGCAGCTTGGGGAGTCAAGAGACCCAGCACTTC. Translated: CASSLGSQETQHF.

About this clonotype: Being one base from a much bigger clone, this may be a read error. V usage is TRBV7-9 and J usage is TRBJ2-7, with TRBD2 matching 8 bases. The CDR3 is 16 residues long. V trimming: 5 bases; J trimming: 3 bases; junction bases outside the gene matches: 12. CDR1 and CDR2 from the germline V gene are SEHNR and FQNEAQ (reference sequence). This CDR3 reads CASSPPGTSSCYEQYF. The CDR3 DNA sequence: TGTGCCAGCAGCCCTCCCGGGACTAGTAGTTGCTACGAGCAGTACTTC.

This clonotype was seen only a few times. The DNA of the CDR3 is TGTGCCAGCAGTCCAGTTTATAGCAATCAGCCCCAGCATTTT. It is translated as CASSPVYSNQPQHF. This chain uses TRBV28 with TRBJ1-5; D is ambiguous. With 5 bases removed from V and 0 bases from J, the gap between germline ends came to 8 bases. This CDR3 region has 14 residues. The V gene's germline CDR1 is MDHEN and CDR2 SYDVKM.

This clonotype was observed at least ten times. The chain's CDR3 is CASSQLVQGLNTEAFF. The CDR3 DNA reads TGCGCCAGCAGCCAACTGGTACAGGGCTTAAACACTGAAGCTTTCTTT. The V gene is TRBV4-1, the J gene TRBJ1-1; the D gene is possibly TRBD1 (6 bases). V lost 2 bases, J lost 2 bases, and 15 bases lay in between. CDR3 size: 16 residues. CDR1 MGHRA and CDR2 YSYEKL come from the germline V gene.

A word on this clonotype: Being one base from a much bigger clone, this may be a read error. The J gene is TRBJ2-3, the V gene TRBV12-3 or TRBV12-4; 9 positions match TRBD1. The trim removed 5 bases at V and 2 bases at J, leaving 8 bases unmatched. The CDR3 totals 16 residues. CDR3 DNA sequence: TGTGCCAGCAGTGAGGACAGGGGACATAACACAGATACGCAGTATTTT. Protein sequence: CASSEDRGHNTDTQYF.

The gene calls are TRBV28 and TRBJ2-2; 8 bases map to TRBD2. This CDR3 comprises 15 residues. Germline assignment: CDR1 MDHEN and CDR2 SYDVKM. The V segment lost 10 bases and the J segment 2 bases; nucleotides outside the gene matches: 9. The CDR3 DNA reads as TGTGCCACCTCACTGCGGGGGGCTAACACCGGGGAGCTGTTTTTT. This translates into CATSLRGANTGELFF. Full variable domain (remainder filled in from reference TRBV28 and TRBJ2-2): DVKVTQSSRYLVKRTGEKVFLECVQDMDHENMFWYRQDPGLGLRLIYFSYDVKMKEKGDIPEGYSVSREKKERFSLILESASTNQTSMYLCATSLRGANTGELFFGEGSRLTVL.

This clonotype was seen repeatedly, ten times or more. The gene calls are TRBV7-9 and TRBJ2-7; possible D gene TRBD1, 5 bases. CDR1 and CDR2 from the germline V gene are SEHNR and FQNEAQ (reference sequence). Trimming took off 5 bases at V and 6 bases at J, with 11 bases between the two ends. This CDR3 comprises 12 residues. The CDR3 DNA follows: TGTGCCAGCAGCCCAACTCAGGGCGAGCAGTACTTC. Translating gives CASSPTQGEQYF.

This rearrangement joins TRBV12-3 or TRBV12-4 to TRBJ2-1, with TRBD2 matching over 8 bases. V was clipped by 6 bases and J by 4 bases; unmatched bases: 11. This CDR3 has 16 amino acids. CDR3 DNA sequence: TGTGCCAGCAGCCACCTACTAGCGGAGGGGTACAATGAGCAGTTCTTC. Protein: CASSHLLAEGYNEQFF.

This clonotype was seen a few times. This may be a read error: a much more frequent sequence differs by one nucleotide. The V gene is TRBV5-6, the J gene TRBJ2-7; D unclear. Trimming removed 1 base at V and 5 bases at J, with 13 bases between. Germline assignment: CDR1 SGHDT and CDR2 YYEEEE. The CDR3 sequence is 14 residues long. CDR3 amino acids: CASSLLSRYHEQYF. The DNA for the CDR3 is TGTGCCAGCAGCTTGTTGTCCAGGTACCACGAGCAGTACTTC.

The table lists this clonotype with a few counts. This chain connects TRBV12-3 or TRBV12-4 to TRBJ1-6; D is perhaps TRBD1 (5 bases). CDR3 length equals 14 residues. Trimming cost V 6 bases and J 7 bases, with 13 bases left between them. The CDR3 spells CASRPGTANSPLHF. The CDR3 bases are TGTGCCAGCAGACCTGGGACGGCGAATTCACCCCTCCACTTT.